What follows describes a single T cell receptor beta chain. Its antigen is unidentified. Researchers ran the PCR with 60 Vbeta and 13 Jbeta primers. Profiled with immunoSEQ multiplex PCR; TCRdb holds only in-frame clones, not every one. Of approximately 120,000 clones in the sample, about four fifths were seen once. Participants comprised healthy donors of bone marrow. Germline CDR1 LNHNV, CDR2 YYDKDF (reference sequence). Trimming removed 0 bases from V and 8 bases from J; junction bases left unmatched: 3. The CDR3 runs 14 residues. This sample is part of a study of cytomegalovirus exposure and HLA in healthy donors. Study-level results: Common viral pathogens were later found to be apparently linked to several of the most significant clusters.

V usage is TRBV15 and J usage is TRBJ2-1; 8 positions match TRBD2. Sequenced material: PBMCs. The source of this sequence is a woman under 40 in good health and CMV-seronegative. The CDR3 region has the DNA TGTGCCACCAGCAGAGACCGGACTAGCCATGAGCAGTTCTTC. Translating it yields CATSRDRTSHEQFF.